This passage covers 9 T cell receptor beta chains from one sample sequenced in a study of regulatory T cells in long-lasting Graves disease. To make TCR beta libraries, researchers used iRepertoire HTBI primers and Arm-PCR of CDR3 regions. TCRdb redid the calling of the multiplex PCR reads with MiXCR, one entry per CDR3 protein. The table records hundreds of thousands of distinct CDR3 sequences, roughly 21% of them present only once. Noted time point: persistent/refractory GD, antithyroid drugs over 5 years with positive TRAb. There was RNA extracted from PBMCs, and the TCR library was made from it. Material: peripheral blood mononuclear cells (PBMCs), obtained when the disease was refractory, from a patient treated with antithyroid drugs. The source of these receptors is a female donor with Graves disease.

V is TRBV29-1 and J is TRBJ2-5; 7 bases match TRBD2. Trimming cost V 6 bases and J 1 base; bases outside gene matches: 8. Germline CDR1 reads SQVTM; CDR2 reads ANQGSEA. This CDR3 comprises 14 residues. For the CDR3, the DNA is TGCAGCGTGGGACTATGGGGTTCCCAAGAGACCCAGTACTTC. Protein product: CSVGLWGSQETQYF.

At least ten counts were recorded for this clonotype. This CDR3 is CASSFAGRLGEQYF. The CDR3 DNA sequence: TGTGCCAGCAGTTTTGCAGGGAGGCTAGGCGAGCAGTACTTC. The gene calls are TRBV12-3 or TRBV12-4 and TRBJ2-7; maybe TRBD2 (6 bases). This CDR3 spans 14 amino acids. Trimming stripped 3 bases from V and 6 bases from J, with 15 bases between.

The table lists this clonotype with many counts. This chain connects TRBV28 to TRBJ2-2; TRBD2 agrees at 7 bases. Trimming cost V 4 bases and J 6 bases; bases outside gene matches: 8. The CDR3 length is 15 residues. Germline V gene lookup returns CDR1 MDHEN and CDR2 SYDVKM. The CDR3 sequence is CASSSNERDPGELFF. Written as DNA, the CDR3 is TGTGCCAGCAGTTCCAACGAGCGGGACCCCGGGGAGCTGTTTTTT.

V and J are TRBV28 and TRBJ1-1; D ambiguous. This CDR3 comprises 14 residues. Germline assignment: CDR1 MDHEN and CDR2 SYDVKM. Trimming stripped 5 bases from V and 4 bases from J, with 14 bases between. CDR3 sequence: CASSPPQLVTEAFF. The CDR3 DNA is TGTGCCAGCAGTCCCCCCCAATTAGTCACTGAAGCTTTCTTT.

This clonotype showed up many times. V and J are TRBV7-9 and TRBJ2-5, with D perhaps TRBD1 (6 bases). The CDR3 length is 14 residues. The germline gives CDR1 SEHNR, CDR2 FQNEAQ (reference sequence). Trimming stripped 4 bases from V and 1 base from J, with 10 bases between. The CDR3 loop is CASSSWDIQETQYF. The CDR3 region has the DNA TGTGCCAGCAGCTCCTGGGACATCCAAGAGACCCAGTACTTC.

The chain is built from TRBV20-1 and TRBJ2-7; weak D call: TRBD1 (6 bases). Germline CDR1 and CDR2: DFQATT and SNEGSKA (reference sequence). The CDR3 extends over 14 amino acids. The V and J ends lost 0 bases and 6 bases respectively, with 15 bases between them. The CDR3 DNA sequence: TGCAGTGCTAGAGATTCAGGGGCGTATACCGAGCAGTACTTC. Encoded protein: CSARDSGAYTEQYF.

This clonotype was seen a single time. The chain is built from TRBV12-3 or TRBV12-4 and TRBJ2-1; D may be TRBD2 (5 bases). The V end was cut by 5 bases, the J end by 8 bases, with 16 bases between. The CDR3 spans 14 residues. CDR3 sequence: CASSPRTFDHEQFF. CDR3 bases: TGTGCCAGCAGTCCGCGGACTTTTGATCATGAGCAGTTCTTC.

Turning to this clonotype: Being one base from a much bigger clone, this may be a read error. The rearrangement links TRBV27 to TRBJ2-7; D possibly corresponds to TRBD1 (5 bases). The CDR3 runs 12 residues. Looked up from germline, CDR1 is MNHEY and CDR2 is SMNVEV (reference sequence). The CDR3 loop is CANSSARGEQYF. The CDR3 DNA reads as TGTGCCAACAGTTCAGCTAGGGGCGAGCAGTACTTC.

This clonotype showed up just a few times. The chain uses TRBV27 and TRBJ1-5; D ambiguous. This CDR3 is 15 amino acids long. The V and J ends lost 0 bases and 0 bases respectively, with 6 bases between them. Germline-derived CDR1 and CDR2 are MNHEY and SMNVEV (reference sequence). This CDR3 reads CASSLSPASNQPQHF. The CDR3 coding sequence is TGTGCCAGCAGTTTATCGCCGGCTAGCAATCAGCCCCAGCATTTT.